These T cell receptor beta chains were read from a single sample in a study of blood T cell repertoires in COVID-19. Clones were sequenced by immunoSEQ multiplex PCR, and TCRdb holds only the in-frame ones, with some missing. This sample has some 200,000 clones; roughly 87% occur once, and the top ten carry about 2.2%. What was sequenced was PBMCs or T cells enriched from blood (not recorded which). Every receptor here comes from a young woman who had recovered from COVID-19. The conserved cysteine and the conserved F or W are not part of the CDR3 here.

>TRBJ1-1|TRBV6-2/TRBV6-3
ASSHRDTLNTEAF
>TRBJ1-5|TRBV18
ASSPPSARGNQPQH
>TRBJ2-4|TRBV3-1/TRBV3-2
ASSLQQGAKNIQY
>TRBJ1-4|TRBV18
ASSPGQGREKLF
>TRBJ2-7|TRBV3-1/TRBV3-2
ASSQYGIGSGTGSYEQY
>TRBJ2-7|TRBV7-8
ASSSSPGTGDEQY
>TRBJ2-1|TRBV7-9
ASSLNSYEQF
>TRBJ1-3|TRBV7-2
ASSLRGSGNTIY
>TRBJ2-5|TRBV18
ASSPGLAGVETQY
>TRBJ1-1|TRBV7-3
ATKPGATSAEAF
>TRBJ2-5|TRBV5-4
ASSLEGGRETQY
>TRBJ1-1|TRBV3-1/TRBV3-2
ASSPRDREAF
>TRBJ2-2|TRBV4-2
ASSRERGFDTGELF
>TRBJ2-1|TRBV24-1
ATSDPQAGSYNEQF